The 22 T cell receptor beta chains below were found in one sample sequenced in a study of T cell changes during pregnancy in multiple sclerosis. TCRdb's copy holds only in-frame clones and misses some; the assay was immunoSEQ multiplex PCR. Of about 43,000 clones in the sample, about 90% were seen once. The specimen was peripheral blood, collected in the second trimester of pregnancy. The receptors were gathered from a female donor in good health, enrolled as a control in a pregnancy study.

J is TRBJ2-5 and V is TRBV6-5; tentative D call: TRBD2 (5 bases). Between the trimmed V and J ends, which lost 2 bases and 5 bases, there was a span of 12 bases. The CDR3 consists of 14 residues. CDR1 MNHEY and CDR2 SVGAGI come from the germline V gene. CDR3 sequence: CASSYQGLGETQYF. The DNA for the CDR3 is TGTGCCAGCAGTTACCAAGGACTCGGTGAGACCCAGTACTTC.

This clone was recorded once. This rearrangement joins TRBV4-1 to TRBJ1-2, with TRBD1 as a possible D gene (6 bases). This CDR3 spans 16 amino acids. Germline CDR1 and CDR2: MGHRA and YSYEKL. V was pared by 0 bases and J by 4 bases, with 15 bases between. DNA of the CDR3: TGCGCCAGCAGCCAAGACTGGGCAGGGACACTCTATGGCTACACCTTC. It is translated as CASSQDWAGTLYGYTF.

The chain couples TRBV5-1 to TRBJ2-2; D is perhaps TRBD1 (6 bases). Germline values: CDR1 SGHRS, CDR2 YFSETQ. This CDR3 region has 16 residues. V dropped 0 bases and J dropped 6 bases, with 15 bases sitting between them. The DNA for the CDR3 is TGCGCCAGCAGCTTGGACGTCAGGGGATTGCCCGGGGAGCTGTTTTTT. As protein: CASSLDVRGLPGELFF.

This clone turned up a few times. V usage is TRBV19 and J usage is TRBJ1-1, with 7 bases lining up with TRBD1. The CDR3 is 16 residues long. Germline trimming cut 3 bases from V and 2 bases from J; bases unmatched to any gene: 9. Germline values: CDR1 LNHDA, CDR2 SQIVND (reference sequence). The CDR3 sequence: CASSMGGQFFNTEAFF. DNA of the CDR3: TGTGCCAGTAGTATGGGGGGACAGTTTTTTAACACTGAAGCTTTCTTT.

This clone was found once. The V gene is TRBV10-3, the J gene TRBJ2-3; a possible D gene is TRBD2 (7 bases). The germline CDR1 and CDR2 sequences are ENHRY and SYGVKD. The CDR3 has 12 residues. Trimming shortened V by 7 bases and J by 4 bases, and 9 bases separated the two germline ends. The CDR3 bases are TGTGCCATCAAGGGGGGGGCAGATACGCAGTATTTT. Translating it yields CAIKGGADTQYF.

This clone was picked up one time. This chain connects TRBV5-1 to TRBJ1-4; maybe TRBD1 (6 bases). V was pared by 1 base and J by 6 bases, with 10 bases between. The CDR3 sequence is 14 residues long. The V gene's germline CDR1 is SGHRS and CDR2 YFSETQ. The CDR3 sequence is CASSLQGNDEKLFF. The CDR3 DNA is TGCGCCAGCAGCTTGCAGGGGAACGATGAAAAACTGTTTTTT.

The J gene is TRBJ1-1, the V gene TRBV6-5; TRBD1 aligns across 7 bases. Per germline, CDR1 MNHEY and CDR2 SVGAGI. This CDR3 has 14 amino acids. Losses at the gene ends were 4 bases for V and 2 bases for J; bases not matched to a gene: 4. The CDR3 DNA is TGTGCCAGCAGTTTCTCAGGGGGAAACACTGAAGCTTTCTTT. The encoded protein is CASSFSGGNTEAFF.

The chain links TRBV4-1 to TRBJ2-7; 8 nucleotides align to TRBD2. CDR3 size: 15 residues. J lost 3 bases, V lost 1 base, and 5 bases had no gene match. Germline-derived CDR1 and CDR2 are MGHRA and YSYEKL. This CDR3 reads CASSQGVAGLYEQYF. For the CDR3, the DNA is TGCGCCAGCAGCCAAGGGGTAGCGGGACTCTACGAGCAGTACTTC.

The chain combines TRBV13 with TRBJ1-1; D is uncertain. Per germline, CDR1 PRHDT and CDR2 FYEKMQ (reference sequence). V lost 4 bases and J lost 0, with 6 bases in between. There are 13 residues in the CDR3. The CDR3 reads CASSSYMNTEAFF. The CDR3 DNA reads as TGTGCCAGCAGCTCTTATATGAACACTGAAGCTTTCTTT.

V gene TRBV14 combines with J gene TRBJ2-5, with a weak D call TRBD1 (5 bases). The CDR3 loop spans 16 amino acids. The germline CDR1 and CDR2 sequences are SGHDN and FVKESK. V was trimmed by 0 bases and J by 0 bases, leaving 11 bases between them. The DNA of the CDR3 is TGTGCCAGCAGCCAAGACAGGGAAATATACCAAGAGACCCAGTACTTC. This codes for CASSQDREIYQETQYF.

CDR3 residues: CATKGQNTDTQYF. CDR3 coding DNA: TGTGCCACCAAGGGACAGAACACAGATACGCAGTATTTT. This sequence joins TRBV19 and TRBJ2-3, with 7 bases lining up with TRBD1. Trimming cost V 10 bases and J 2 bases; bases outside gene matches: 6. Germline V lookup: CDR1 LNHDA, CDR2 SQIVND (reference sequence). The CDR3 is 13 amino acids.

This chain connects TRBV6-1 to TRBJ2-7; 11 bases are shared with TRBD2. The CDR3 is 16 residues long. V shed 0 bases and J 2 bases; nucleotides not matched to a gene: 3. Germline values: CDR1 MNHNS, CDR2 SASEGT. The CDR3 coding sequence is TGTGCCAGCAGTGAAGCCCGGACTAGCGGGCCCTACGAGCAGTACTTC. Translation gives CASSEARTSGPYEQYF.

The genes are TRBV5-6 and TRBJ2-4, with D possibly matching TRBD1 (6 bases). The CDR3 has 15 amino acids. Deletions cut 4 bases from V and 7 bases from J, with 18 bases between. Germline V lookup: CDR1 SGHDT, CDR2 YYEEEE. In DNA, the CDR3 is TGTGCCAGCAGCCCCCTTGGACAGTTGGGGAACATTCAGTACTTC. It encodes CASSPLGQLGNIQYF.

This clone was seen just once. J is TRBJ1-2 and V is TRBV5-1; no definite D call. CDR3 size: 16 residues. The V end was cut by 0 bases, the J end by 8 bases, with 20 bases between. The germline V gene encodes CDR1 SGHRS and CDR2 YFSETQ. CDR3 sequence: CASSLGPLGGTKGYTF. CDR3 nucleotides: TGCGCCAGCAGCTTGGGGCCCCTGGGAGGAACAAAGGGCTACACCTTC.

This chain joins TRBV15 and TRBJ1-1; 8 nucleotides line up with TRBD1. This CDR3 has 16 residues. From germline, CDR1 is LNHNV and CDR2 YYDKDF (reference sequence). J lost 3 bases, V lost 0 bases, and 6 bases had no gene match. The CDR3 spells CATSRDPYRGDTEAFF. The DNA of the CDR3 is TGTGCCACCAGCAGAGATCCCTACAGGGGGGACACTGAAGCTTTCTTT.

For the CDR3, the DNA is TGTGCCAGCAGCTCCGACTTAAGCTCCTACGAGCAGTACTTC. This encodes CASSSDLSSYEQYF. The chain has TRBV14 and TRBJ2-7, with D hard to call. The V gene lost 5 bases and the J gene lost 0 bases, with 11 bases spanning the gap. The length of the CDR3 is 14 residues. The germline V gene encodes CDR1 SGHDN and CDR2 FVKESK.

This chain joins TRBV20-1 and TRBJ2-7; D uncertain. The CDR3 totals 11 residues. Trimming stripped 5 bases from V and 2 bases from J, with 7 bases between. Germline V CDR1 and CDR2: DFQATT, SNEGSKA (reference sequence). CDR3 sequence: CSAPFTYEQYF. CDR3 nucleotides: TGCAGTGCTCCTTTTACCTACGAGCAGTACTTC.

This chain connects TRBV30 to TRBJ2-5, with D tentatively TRBD1 (6 bases). Germline V gene data show CDR1 as GTSNPN and CDR2 as SVGIG (reference sequence). CDR3 length equals 13 residues. V lost 3 bases, J lost 5 bases, and 13 bases lay in between. Here the CDR3 DNA reads TGTGCCTGGAGACTATGGGGGCGGGAGACCCAGTACTTC. It specifies CAWRLWGRETQYF.

CDR3 sequence: CSVVPSTGGLNTGELFF. Here the CDR3 DNA reads TGCAGCGTTGTACCCTCTACAGGGGGCCTTAACACCGGGGAGCTGTTTTTT. The V gene is TRBV29-1, the J gene TRBJ2-2, with 9 bases fitting TRBD1. Trimming removed 4 bases from V and 2 bases from J; junction bases left unmatched: 11. CDR1 and CDR2 (germline): SQVTM, ANQGSEA. The CDR3 is made up of 17 amino acids.

The V gene is TRBV5-5, the J gene TRBJ1-5, with D uncertain. This CDR3 has 14 residues. Per germline, CDR1 SGHKS and CDR2 YYEKEE (reference sequence). Trimming removed 2 bases at V and 0 bases at J, with 6 bases between. In DNA, the CDR3 is TGTGCCAGCAGCTTTACAGATAGCAATCAGCCCCAGCATTTT. Its translation: CASSFTDSNQPQHF.

The rearrangement links TRBV11-3 to TRBJ2-7; TRBD2 matches 9 bases. The CDR3 covers 14 residues. Germline V gene data show CDR1 as SGHNT and CDR2 as YENEEA. V lost 5 bases and J lost 6; bases outside the gene matches: 8. The CDR3 loop is CASSPGSGGSEQYF. The CDR3 nucleotides read TGTGCCAGCAGCCCCGGGAGCGGGGGGAGCGAGCAGTACTTC.

V gene TRBV10-3 combines with J gene TRBJ1-2; D possibly corresponds to TRBD1 (5 bases). CDR3 size: 12 residues. Germline CDR1 reads ENHRY; CDR2 reads SYGVKD. V was cut by 11 bases and J by 4 bases, with 14 bases left in between. The CDR3 DNA sequence: TGTGCCTCTGGAGGGGCTCCCTATGGCTACACCTTC. Encoded protein: CASGGAPYGYTF.